Described below is a single T cell receptor beta chain sequence and its context. Its antigen is undetermined. TCRdb ran MiXCR on the 5' RACE reads and lists one entry per CDR3 protein. Of hundreds of thousands of distinct CDR3 sequences listed, 20% are singletons. This specimen belongs to a study of T-cell memory formation after mild COVID-19. Study conclusions and caveats: Prior to infection, memory already included some responding clones, suggesting cross-reactive memory joined. Clones shrinking from day 15 to 85 showed even CD4/CD8 mixes; later expanders tilted CD4+.

Trimming left V 3 bases short and J 0 bases short, with 6 bases between. This CDR3 has 14 amino acids. The genes are TRBV12-3 or TRBV12-4 and TRBJ1-5, with unresolved D. Sequencing was performed on PBMCs or a T cell subset sorted from them (not recorded which). This TCR was sampled from an adult woman who had mild COVID-19 (a few samples of this study predate the infection). Cell type and time point are not known. The chain's CDR3 is CASSLRISNQPQHF. The CDR3 bases are TGTGCCAGCAGTTTGAGGATTAGCAATCAGCCCCAGCATTTT.